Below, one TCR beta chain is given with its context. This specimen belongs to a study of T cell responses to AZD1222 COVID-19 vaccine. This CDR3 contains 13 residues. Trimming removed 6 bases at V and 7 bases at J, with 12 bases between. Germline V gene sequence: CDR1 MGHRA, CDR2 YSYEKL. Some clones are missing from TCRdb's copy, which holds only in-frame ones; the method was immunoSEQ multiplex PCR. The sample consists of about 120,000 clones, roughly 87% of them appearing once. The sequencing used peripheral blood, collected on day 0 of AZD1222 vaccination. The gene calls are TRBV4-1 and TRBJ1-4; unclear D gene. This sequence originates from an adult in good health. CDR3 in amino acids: CASRDTKGEKLFF. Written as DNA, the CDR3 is TGCGCCAGCAGAGACACGAAAGGTGAAAAACTGTTTTTT.